This TCR beta chain was profiled in a study of T cells in Graves' hyperthyroidism and ophthalmopathy. J was trimmed by 4 bases and V by 3 bases; bases with no gene match: 6. This CDR3 has 14 residues. The germline CDR1 and CDR2 sequences are SGHNT and YYREEE (reference sequence). Researchers took RNA transcripts and amplified the TCR beta CDR3 regions from them. TCR CDR3 regions were first amplified by RT-PCR with HTBI primers. TCRdb reprocessed the multiplex PCR reads with MiXCR, giving one entry per CDR3 protein. This sample has around 580,000 distinct CDR3 sequences, with roughly 46% found just once. This clonotype showed up many times.

The V gene is TRBV5-4, the J gene TRBJ1-2; 7 bases are a match to TRBD1. This receptor was obtained from a woman under 30 with Graves' hyperthyroidism. The sequenced material came from peripheral blood or thyroid tissue (not recorded which). This chain's CDR3 is CASSSGGGGYGYTF. The CDR3 DNA is TGTGCCAGCAGCTCAGGAGGGGGCGGCTATGGCTACACCTTC.